These T cell receptor beta chains were read from a single sample in a study of response to subunit inactivated influenza vaccine. MiXCR, applied by TCRdb to the RT-PCR reads, yields one record per CDR3 protein. Seen here are approximately 480,000 distinct CDR3 sequences, about a tenth observed once, and the top ten hold more than 10%. Sequences were derived from PBMCs from blood, sampled about 6 weeks after vaccination. The origin of the receptors is a man aged 45-65 years who received an inactivated influenza vaccine. Both conserved end residues are trimmed from each CDR3.

>TRBV5-1|TRBJ2-7
ASSLGPTGANEQY
>TRBV3-1|TRBJ2-1
ASSHQRPSRGEQF
>TRBV18|TRBJ2-2
ASSGTSNTGELF
>TRBV20-1|TRBJ2-7
SARRNLDRDEQY
>TRBV20-1|TRBJ2-3
SASRTSGRTTDTQY
>TRBV7-2|TRBJ1-4
ASCPRGEREKLF
>TRBV28|TRBJ2-3
ASSPPTLSTDTQY
>TRBV7-2|TRBJ2-1
ASSAQSRGQF
>TRBV5-1|TRBJ1-2
ASSLSGADGYT
>TRBV20-1|TRBJ2-7
SAALQSTYEQY
>TRBV12-3/TRBV12-4|TRBJ2-1
ASSLGGGAPNEQF
>TRBV24-1|TRBJ2-2
ATSDLPRKEVTPVLF
>TRBV27|TRBJ1-6
ASSLVRSSYNSPLH
>TRBV27|TRBJ2-5
ASSLFRSSQETQY
>TRBV6-5|TRBJ2-1
ASSYDVPEGVNEQF
>TRBV28|TRBJ2-5
ASSADRGQPTSPLTQY
>TRBV9|TRBJ2-1
ASSVGQAALDEQF
>TRBV28|TRBJ2-7
ASSFSGTGSYEQY
>TRBV12-3/TRBV12-4|TRBJ2-5
ASSLGRVVGQETQY
>TRBV12-3/TRBV12-4|TRBJ1-5
ASANGWGNQPQH
>TRBV7-2|TRBJ1-3
ASSPGFSGNTIY
>TRBV5-1|TRBJ2-7
ASSLVSLPGNEQY
>TRBV20-1|TRBJ2-3
SAREGLAGLPSTDTQY
>TRBV20-1|TRBJ2-2
SGRPLNTGELF
>TRBV11-2|TRBJ2-5
ASSPRAYQETQY
>TRBV5-6|TRBJ1-6
ASSLGPSGDSPLH
>TRBV20-1|TRBJ2-5
SARAAGMGETQY
>TRBV2|TRBJ1-5
ASSGDSYSNQPQH